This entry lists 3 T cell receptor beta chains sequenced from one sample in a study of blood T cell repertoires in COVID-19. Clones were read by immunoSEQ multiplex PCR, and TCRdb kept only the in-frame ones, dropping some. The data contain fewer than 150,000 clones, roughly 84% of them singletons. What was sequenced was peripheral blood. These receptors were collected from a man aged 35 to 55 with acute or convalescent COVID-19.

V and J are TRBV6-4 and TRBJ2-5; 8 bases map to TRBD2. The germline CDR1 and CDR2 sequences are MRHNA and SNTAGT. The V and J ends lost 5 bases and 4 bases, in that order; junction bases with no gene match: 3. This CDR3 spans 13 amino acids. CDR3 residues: CASSREGGETQYF. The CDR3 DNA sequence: TGTGCCAGCAGTCGGGAGGGTGGAGAGACCCAGTACTTC.

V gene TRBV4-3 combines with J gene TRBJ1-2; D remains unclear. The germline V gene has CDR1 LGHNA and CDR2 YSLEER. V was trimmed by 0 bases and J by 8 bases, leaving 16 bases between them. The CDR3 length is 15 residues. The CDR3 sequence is CASSQDWEVGIGYTF. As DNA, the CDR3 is TGCGCCAGCAGCCAAGATTGGGAGGTCGGAATCGGCTACACCTTC.

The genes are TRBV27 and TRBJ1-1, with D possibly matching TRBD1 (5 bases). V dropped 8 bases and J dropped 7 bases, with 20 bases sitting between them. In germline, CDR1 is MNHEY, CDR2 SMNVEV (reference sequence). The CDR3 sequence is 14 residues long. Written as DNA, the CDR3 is TGTGCCAGCTCACCCGCCGGGTCAGGGAATGAAGCTTTCTTT. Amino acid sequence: CASSPAGSGNEAFF.